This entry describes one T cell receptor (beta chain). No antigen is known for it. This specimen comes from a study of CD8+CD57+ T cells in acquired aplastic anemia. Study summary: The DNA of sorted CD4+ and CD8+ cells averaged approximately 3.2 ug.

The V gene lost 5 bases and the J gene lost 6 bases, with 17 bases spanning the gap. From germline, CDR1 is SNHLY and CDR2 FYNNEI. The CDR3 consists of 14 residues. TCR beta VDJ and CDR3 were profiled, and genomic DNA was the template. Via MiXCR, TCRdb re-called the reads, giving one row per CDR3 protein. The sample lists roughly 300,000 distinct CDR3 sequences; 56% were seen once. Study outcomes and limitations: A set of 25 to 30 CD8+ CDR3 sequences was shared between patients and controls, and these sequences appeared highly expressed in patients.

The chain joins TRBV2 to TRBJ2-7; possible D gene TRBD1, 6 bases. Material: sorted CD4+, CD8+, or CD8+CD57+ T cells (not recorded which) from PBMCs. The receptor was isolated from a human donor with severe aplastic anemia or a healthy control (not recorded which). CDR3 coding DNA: TGTGCCAGCAGTTTATCAGGGGCTAGACGCGAGCAGTACTTC. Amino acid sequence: CASSLSGARREQYF.